The 30 T cell receptor beta chains in this list originate from one sample, sequenced in a study of blood T cell repertoires in COVID-19. Using immunoSEQ multiplex PCR, the repertoire was profiled, and TCRdb retains in-frame clones only, with some absent. Found here are about 52,000 clones, 82% of them singletons; the top ten hold 9.5% to 13%. Sample: peripheral blood. Receptors originate from a man older than 75 with COVID-19, enrolled during active disease.

The V and J genes are TRBV24-1 and TRBJ2-5; weak D call: TRBD1 (5 bases). Per the germline V gene, CDR1 is KGHDR and CDR2 is SFDVKD. The CDR3 has 13 amino acids. The V end lost 4 bases, the J end lost 3 bases, and 8 bases lay between the germline ends. CDR3 bases: TGTGCCACCAGTGAGGAACAGGAAGAGACCCAGTACTTC. This sequence encodes CATSEEQEETQYF.

The rearrangement links TRBV7-2 to TRBJ2-2; TRBD2 matches 11 bases. This CDR3 is built from 17 residues. Germline CDR1 reads SGHTA; CDR2 reads FQGNSA. The ends lost 5 bases at V and 6 bases at J; junction bases unmatched: 11. The CDR3 DNA is TGTGCCAGCAGCCCCAGACTAGCGGGGAATAGGCCCGGGGAGCTGTTTTTT. Translated, it gives CASSPRLAGNRPGELFF.

This rearrangement joins TRBV28 to TRBJ1-3; D might be TRBD1 (5 bases). The CDR3 is 14 amino acids. CDR1 and CDR2 (germline): MDHEN, SYDVKM. V lost 5 bases and J 4 bases, leaving 12 bases between the germline ends. CDR3: CASSGGVKGNTIYF. The CDR3 DNA follows: TGTGCCAGCAGTGGGGGGGTTAAAGGAAACACCATATATTTT.

J is TRBJ1-1 and V is TRBV15; tentatively, D is TRBD1 (6 bases). V was trimmed by 5 bases and J by 1 base, leaving 11 bases between them. This CDR3 is built from 14 residues. The germline V gene encodes CDR1 LNHNV and CDR2 YYDKDF (reference sequence). The CDR3 bases are TGTGCCACCAGCGCACCAGGGGAGAACACTGAAGCTTTCTTT. Translated: CATSAPGENTEAFF.

The rearrangement uses TRBV9 and TRBJ2-3, with 9 positions matching TRBD2. After removal of 4 bases from V and 3 bases from J, the junction contained 9 bases not matched to a gene. There are 16 residues in the CDR3. The V gene's germline CDR1 is SGDLS and CDR2 YYNGEE. The chain's CDR3 is CASSRGAGGPTDTQYF. The CDR3 DNA reads as TGTGCCAGCAGCCGAGGGGCGGGAGGGCCGACAGATACGCAGTATTTT.

The CDR3 sequence: CASSERRGSGANVLTF. CDR3 sequence (DNA): TGTGCCAGCAGTGAAAGAAGAGGGAGTGGGGCCAACGTCCTGACTTTC. The V and J genes are TRBV2 and TRBJ2-6, with D perhaps TRBD2 (5 bases). CDR1 is SNHLY, CDR2 FYNNEI, per germline. V was cut by 2 bases and J by 3 bases, with 11 bases left in between. CDR3 length: 16 residues.

This clone appeared a single time. The chain's CDR3 is CASSPDRTEKLFF. For the CDR3, the DNA is TGTGCCAGCAGCCCTGACAGGACTGAAAAACTGTTTTTT. This chain joins TRBV7-2 and TRBJ1-4; TRBD1 is a possible D gene (6 bases). Germline V gene sequence: CDR1 SGHTA, CDR2 FQGNSA. The CDR3 totals 13 residues. V shed 5 bases and J shed 7 bases, with 11 bases lying between them.

There are a few counts of this clone. The V call is TRBV13, the J call TRBJ2-1; D might be TRBD2 (5 bases). This CDR3 region has 15 residues. Per germline, CDR1 PRHDT and CDR2 FYEKMQ (reference sequence). The ends were cut back, 6 bases at V and 8 bases at J, with 20 bases in the middle. In DNA form, the CDR3 reads TGTGCCAGCAGTGGAGGCTACCCTTTGTTGGATGAGCAGTTCTTC. Translated, it gives CASSGGYPLLDEQFF.

J is TRBJ2-7 and V is TRBV7-9; 8 bases match TRBD2. Germline V gives CDR1 SEHNR, CDR2 FQNEAQ (reference sequence). V trimming: 5 bases; J trimming: 6 bases; junction bases outside the gene matches: 6. The CDR3 has 13 residues. The CDR3 bases are TGTGCCAGCAGCACGCGGGAGGTGAGCGAGCAGTACTTC. Translated: CASSTREVSEQYF.

The CDR3 loop is CASSLGYQVPNEQFF. CDR3 DNA sequence: TGTGCCAGCAGCTTAGGGTACCAGGTACCCAATGAGCAGTTCTTC. The chain couples TRBV7-2 to TRBJ2-1; D remains ambiguous. V shed 1 base and J shed 6 bases, with 13 bases lying between them. The CDR3 is 15 residues long. Germline V CDR1 and CDR2: SGHTA, FQGNSA.

The genes are TRBV5-4 and TRBJ1-1, with D tentatively TRBD1 (6 bases). Germline-derived CDR1 and CDR2 are SGHNT and YYREEE (reference sequence). The CDR3 is made up of 16 amino acids. Trimming cost V 4 bases and J 4 bases, with 20 bases left between them. For the CDR3, the DNA is TGTGCCAGCAGCACCGGGCGTACAGGGTCGGTCACTGAAGCTTTCTTT. Protein: CASSTGRTGSVTEAFF.

The chain has TRBV11-2 and TRBJ2-5; 13 bases are shared with TRBD2. The CDR3 covers 16 residues. V lost 0 bases and J lost 4; bases outside the gene matches: 2. Germline values: CDR1 SGHAT, CDR2 FQNNGV. Written as DNA, the CDR3 is TGTGCCAGCAGCTTAGATAGGACTAGCGGGGGAGAGACCCAGTACTTC. Protein product: CASSLDRTSGGETQYF.

The V gene is TRBV11-2, the J gene TRBJ2-5; 8 bases fit TRBD1. Germline-derived CDR1 and CDR2 are SGHAT and FQNNGV. J gave up 5 bases and V 5 bases, and 4 bases lay outside the gene matches. The CDR3 is made up of 13 amino acids. The CDR3 reads CASSRRDRETQYF. The CDR3 DNA is TGTGCCAGCAGCCGCCGGGACAGGGAGACCCAGTACTTC.

The V call is TRBV7-2, the J call TRBJ2-5; TRBD2 agrees at 11 bases. CDR1 SGHTA and CDR2 FQGNSA come from the germline V gene. The CDR3 has 17 residues. The V segment lost 2 bases and the J segment 4 bases; nucleotides outside the gene matches: 9. Here the CDR3 DNA reads TGTGCCAGCAGCTTACCAGCACTAGCGGGAGTGCGAGAGACCCAGTACTTC. This sequence encodes CASSLPALAGVRETQYF.

This chain uses TRBV12-3 or TRBV12-4 with TRBJ2-7; a weak D match, TRBD1 (5 bases). This CDR3 comprises 13 residues. Trimming shortened V by 5 bases and J by 4 bases, and 12 bases separated the two germline ends. For the CDR3, the DNA is TGTGCCAGCAGTCCGGACAATGCATACGAGCAGTACTTC. This translates into CASSPDNAYEQYF.

The chain uses TRBV30 and TRBJ1-2; D perhaps matches TRBD1 (6 bases). Trimming stripped 4 bases from V and 2 bases from J, with 14 bases between. This CDR3 spans 14 amino acids. Germline V gives CDR1 GTSNPN, CDR2 SVGIG (reference sequence). As DNA, the CDR3 is TGTGCCTGGATGAAGGGGGATTGGAACTATGGCTACACCTTC. Residues: CAWMKGDWNYGYTF.

V is TRBV2 and J is TRBJ1-4; 8 nucleotides align to TRBD1. The V gene's germline CDR1 is SNHLY and CDR2 FYNNEI. The CDR3 covers 15 residues. With 6 bases clipped from V and 5 bases from J, the junction kept 8 bases outside the gene matches. The CDR3 sequence: CASSPWTGSNEKLFF. The DNA of the CDR3 is TGTGCCAGCAGCCCATGGACAGGGTCGAATGAAAAACTGTTTTTT.

This clone was observed a single time. CDR3 in amino acids: CASSFGTDNTEAFF. The DNA of the CDR3 is TGTGCCAGCAGCTTCGGTACAGACAACACTGAAGCTTTCTTT. J is TRBJ1-1 and V is TRBV7-6; D is undetermined. The CDR3 is made up of 14 amino acids. Germline V gives CDR1 SGHVS, CDR2 FNYEAQ. V was clipped by 3 bases and J by 2 bases, with 10 bases between them. Full variable domain (missing parts from reference TRBV7-6 and TRBJ1-1): GAGVSQSPRYKVTKRGQDVALRCDPISGHVSLYWYRQALGQGPEFLTYFNYEAQQDKSGLPNDRFSAERPEGSISTLTIQRTEQRDSAMYRCASSFGTDNTEAFFGQGTRLTVV.

The V gene is TRBV2, the J gene TRBJ1-6, with TRBD1 identical over 8 bases. CDR1 SNHLY and CDR2 FYNNEI come from the germline V gene. V lost 1 base and J lost 6; bases outside the gene matches: 5. The CDR3 contains 16 residues. The CDR3 loop reads CASSEGQGTFNSPLHF. The CDR3 region has the DNA TGTGCCAGCAGTGAAGGACAGGGGACCTTTAATTCACCCCTCCACTTT.

This clone came up a few times. The rearrangement links TRBV27 to TRBJ1-1; tentative D call: TRBD1 (6 bases). Germline lookup yields CDR1 MNHEY and CDR2 SMNVEV (reference sequence). CDR3 size: 14 residues. Trimming cost V 5 bases and J 2 bases, with 12 bases left between them. The CDR3 here is CASSPTGANTEAFF. The CDR3 nucleotides are TGTGCCAGCAGTCCGACAGGAGCAAACACTGAAGCTTTCTTT.

The rearrangement uses TRBV5-8 and TRBJ1-1; possibly TRBD1 for D (6 bases). Trimming pared 2 bases from V and 4 bases from J, leaving 6 bases between. The CDR3 totals 12 residues. Germline CDR1 and CDR2: SGHTS and YDEGEE. This CDR3 is CASSFRGTEAFF. CDR3 nucleotide sequence: TGTGCCAGCAGCTTCAGGGGCACTGAAGCTTTCTTT.

Remarks on this clone: Other DNA sequences in the sample encode the same CDR3. The V and J genes are TRBV7-4 and TRBJ1-5; possibly TRBD1 for D (6 bases). The CDR3 is 17 residues long. The germline V gene encodes CDR1 SGHVT and CDR2 SQSDAQ. V was cut by 5 bases and J by 1 base, with 18 bases left in between. CDR3 sequence: CASSPRAGAGSNQPQHF. CDR3 DNA sequence: TGTGCCAGCAGCCCTAGGGCAGGGGCTGGGAGCAATCAGCCCCAGCATTTT.

This sequence joins TRBV7-2 and TRBJ1-1, with D tentatively TRBD1 (6 bases). Trimming removed 1 base from V and 4 bases from J, with 22 bases in between. CDR3 size: 18 residues. Germline-derived CDR1 and CDR2 are SGHTA and FQGNSA. CDR3 nucleotide sequence: TGTGCCAGCAGCTTAGGGCCCAGGGGTGGGTTTTTTAGCACTGAAGCTTTCTTT. As protein: CASSLGPRGGFFSTEAFF.

The rearrangement uses TRBV29-1 and TRBJ2-5, with D perhaps TRBD1 (5 bases). The CDR3 totals 14 residues. Germline V lookup: CDR1 SQVTM, CDR2 ANQGSEA. With 0 bases removed from V and 1 base from J, the gap between germline ends came to 9 bases. CDR3 in amino acids: CSVEDDRSQETQYF. CDR3 coding DNA: TGCAGCGTTGAAGATGACAGAAGCCAAGAGACCCAGTACTTC.

This chain uses TRBV16 with TRBJ1-6; tentatively, D is TRBD1 (6 bases). CDR1 KGHSY and CDR2 FQNENV come from the germline V gene. The CDR3 has 17 amino acids. Trimming pared 4 bases from V and 5 bases from J, leaving 18 bases between. The CDR3 region is CASSLTGAGANNSPLHF. CDR3 DNA: TGTGCCAGCAGCCTAACCGGCGCGGGGGCTAATAATTCACCCCTCCACTTT. The full variable domain, rest sourced from reference TRBV16 and TRBJ1-6, is GEEVAQTPKHLVRGEGQKAKLYCAPIKGHSYVFWYQQVLKNEFKFLISFQNENVFDETGMPKERFSAKCLPNSPCSLEIQATKLEDSAVYFCASSLTGAGANNSPLHFGNGTRLTVT.

This sequence joins TRBV2 and TRBJ1-5; D may be TRBD1 (5 bases). Germline CDR1 is SNHLY and CDR2 is FYNNEI. Trimming shortened V by 8 bases and J by 1 base, and 15 bases separated the two germline ends. This CDR3 is built from 15 residues. The CDR3 nucleotides are TGTGCCAGCTATGACAGTCCTTTAAGCAATCAGCCCCAGCATTTT. It specifies CASYDSPLSNQPQHF.

This clone was picked up a small number of times. The CDR3 coding sequence is TGTGCCAGCAGCTTAGAGCAGGGTGACTCCTATGGCTACACCTTC. It yields the protein CASSLEQGDSYGYTF. This chain uses TRBV7-2 with TRBJ1-2, with a possible D match to TRBD1 (5 bases). V lost 1 base, J lost 4 bases, and 13 bases lay in between. The germline V gene encodes CDR1 SGHTA and CDR2 FQGNSA. This CDR3 is 15 amino acids long.

The chain carries TRBV13 and TRBJ2-5; D is perhaps TRBD2 (5 bases). Germline CDR1 and CDR2: PRHDT and FYEKMQ (reference sequence). The CDR3 runs 14 residues. V was trimmed by 4 bases and J by 3 bases, leaving 12 bases between them. CDR3 region: CASSSPGLEETQYF. In DNA form, the CDR3 reads TGTGCCAGCAGCTCCCCGGGGTTGGAAGAGACCCAGTACTTC.

CDR3 residues: CASSQVAGGSQERGIQYF. CDR3 sequence (DNA): TGCGCCAGCAGCCAAGTGGCTGGGGGCAGTCAAGAGCGGGGCATTCAGTACTTC. The genes are TRBV4-3 and TRBJ2-4; a weak D match, TRBD2 (7 bases). V lost 1 base, J lost 9 bases, and 25 bases lay in between. Germline CDR1 and CDR2: LGHNA and YSLEER. This CDR3 has 18 amino acids.

The sample holds a few counts of this clone. The J gene is TRBJ1-5, the V gene TRBV20-1; tentative D call: TRBD1 (6 bases). V lost 1 base to trimming and J lost 12 bases, with 10 bases between them. This CDR3 contains 11 residues. CDR1 DFQATT and CDR2 SNEGSKA come from the germline V gene (reference sequence). This chain's CDR3 is CSARAGTLQHF. In DNA form, the CDR3 reads TGCAGTGCTAGAGCCGGGACACTCCAGCATTTT.